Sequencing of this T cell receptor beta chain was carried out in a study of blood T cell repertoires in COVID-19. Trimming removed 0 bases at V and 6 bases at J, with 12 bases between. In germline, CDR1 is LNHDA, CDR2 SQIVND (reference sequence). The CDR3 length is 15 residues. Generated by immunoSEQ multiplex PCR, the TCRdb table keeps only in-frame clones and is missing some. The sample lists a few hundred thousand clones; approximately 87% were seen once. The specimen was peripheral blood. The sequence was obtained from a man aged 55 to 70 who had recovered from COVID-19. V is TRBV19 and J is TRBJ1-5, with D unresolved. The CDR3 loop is CASSIDLAAGQPQHF. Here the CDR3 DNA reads TGTGCCAGTAGTATAGATCTGGCAGCGGGTCAGCCCCAGCATTTT.